The 6 T cell receptor beta chains reported below all come from one sample, sequenced in a study of Ad26.COV2.S vaccination and SARS-CoV-2 variants. Sequencing used immunoSEQ multiplex PCR; TCRdb keeps in-frame clones, though not all of them. The sample yields roughly 450,000 clones, about 93% seen once. The sample's treatment: about 20 received Ad26.COV2.S at low or high dose, single or two shots; a few received placebo; per-sample allocation not given. Sampling happened 63 days after the first vaccine or placebo injection. This specimen was peripheral blood, taken in a trial of Ad26.COV2.S vaccine versus placebo. The receptors here all came from a person between 18 and 59 years old who received the Ad26.COV2.S COVID-19 vaccine or a placebo.

The rearrangement uses TRBV28 and TRBJ2-1; TRBD2 is a possible D gene (5 bases). Trimming removed 5 bases from V and 8 bases from J, with 13 bases in between. The CDR3 is made up of 13 amino acids. The germline gives CDR1 MDHEN, CDR2 SYDVKM. CDR3 sequence: CASSPGVRDEQFF. The CDR3 nucleotides read TGTGCCAGCAGTCCCGGGGTGAGGGATGAGCAGTTCTTC.

CDR3 sequence: CASSVVPSGSHEQFF. The DNA of the CDR3 is TGTGCCAGCAGCGTAGTGCCTAGCGGGAGCCATGAGCAGTTCTTC. This chain uses TRBV9 with TRBJ2-1; TRBD2 agrees at 10 bases. Looked up from germline, CDR1 is SGDLS and CDR2 is YYNGEE. The V segment lost 0 bases and the J segment 8 bases; nucleotides outside the gene matches: 5. The CDR3 runs 15 residues.

This rearrangement joins TRBV6-5 to TRBJ2-1; D call uncertain. CDR1 is MNHEY, CDR2 SVGAGI, per germline. This CDR3 has 14 residues. Trimming shortened V by 5 bases and J by 7 bases, and 15 bases separated the two germline ends. The DNA of the CDR3 is TGTGCCAGCAGTATCTCCCAGGTGGAGAATGAGCAGTTCTTC. Translated, it gives CASSISQVENEQFF.

The chain employs TRBV5-4 and TRBJ2-7; D call uncertain. This CDR3 has 12 residues. V lost 0 bases, J lost 6 bases, and 7 bases lay in between. Germline V gene lookup returns CDR1 SGHNT and CDR2 YYREEE (reference sequence). CDR3 residues: CASSLEGTEQYF. CDR3 DNA sequence: TGTGCCAGCAGCTTGGAGGGAACCGAGCAGTACTTC.

The chain couples TRBV6-1 to TRBJ2-5; no firm D call. The CDR3 is 12 residues long. From germline, CDR1 is MNHNS and CDR2 SASEGT. Trimming removed 2 bases at V and 4 bases at J, with 5 bases between. In DNA form, the CDR3 reads TGTGCCAGCAGTGAATTTTTAGAGACCCAGTACTTC. The encoded protein is CASSEFLETQYF.

The chain uses TRBV2 and TRBJ2-2; TRBD1 is a possible D gene (5 bases). Per the germline V gene, CDR1 is SNHLY and CDR2 is FYNNEI. With 2 bases removed from V and 4 bases from J, the gap between germline ends came to 11 bases. CDR3 length: 15 amino acids. This CDR3 reads CASSEFFQGTGELFF. CDR3 nucleotide sequence: TGTGCCAGCAGTGAATTCTTTCAGGGCACCGGGGAGCTGTTTTTT.